The 21 T cell receptor beta chains below were found in one sample sequenced in a study of CD8 T cells in ankylosing spondylitis. One entry per CDR3 protein, called by TCRdb with MiXCR from the 5' RACE reads. The sample consists of more than 110,000 distinct CDR3 sequences, 7% to 9% of them appearing once. Sequenced: synovial fluid, either unsorted or a sorted T cell fraction (not recorded which). Receptors were obtained from a male donor with ankylosing spondylitis.

The chain combines TRBV20-1 with TRBJ2-1; weak D call: TRBD1 (5 bases). CDR1 and CDR2 (germline): DFQATT, SNEGSKA (reference sequence). Trimming shortened V by 5 bases and J by 3 bases, and 5 bases separated the two germline ends. The CDR3 is made up of 11 amino acids. In DNA, the CDR3 is TGCAGTGCTGACAGCTACAATGAGCAGTTCTTC. Protein sequence: CSADSYNEQFF.

This clonotype was counted ten times or more. The J gene is TRBJ1-4, the V gene TRBV7-2, with 8 positions matching TRBD1. The CDR3 has 13 residues. The germline gives CDR1 SGHTA, CDR2 FQGNSA. J was trimmed by 10 bases and V by 5 bases; bases with no gene match: 6. The CDR3 region has the DNA TGTGCCAGCAGCCCCCAGGGGGCGGGAAAACTGTTTTTT. Protein sequence: CASSPQGAGKLFF. Looking up the rest from reference TRBV7-2 and TRBJ1-4 gives the full variable domain: GAGVSQSPSNKVTEKGKDVELRCDPISGHTALYWYRQSLGQGLEFLIYFQGNSAPDKSGLPSDRFSAERTGGSVSTLTIQRTQQEDSAVYLCASSPQGAGKLFFGSGTQLSVL.

Many counts were recorded for this clonotype. The V and J genes are TRBV12-3 or TRBV12-4 and TRBJ2-2; tentatively, D is TRBD1 or TRBD2 (5 bases each). V lost 6 bases and J 3 bases, leaving 17 bases between the germline ends. This CDR3 has 16 residues. The CDR3: CASSHQSGTHTGELFF. CDR3 nucleotides: TGTGCCAGCAGCCACCAATCCGGGACCCACACCGGGGAGCTGTTTTTT.

J is TRBJ2-7 and V is TRBV28; D possibly corresponds to TRBD1 (7 bases). CDR1 is MDHEN, CDR2 SYDVKM, per germline. Trimming took 9 bases from V and 2 from J, leaving 20 bases between them. CDR3 size: 15 residues. The CDR3 DNA reads as TGTGCCAGTTCCCTACCTGGAGGGGGCCCCTACGAGCAGTACTTC. Translation gives CASSLPGGGPYEQYF.

This chain connects TRBV30 to TRBJ1-4; TRBD1 aligns across 8 bases. V was pared by 0 bases and J by 6 bases, with 6 bases of the junction left unmatched. Germline V gene sequence: CDR1 GTSNPN, CDR2 SVGIG (reference sequence). The CDR3 loop spans 15 amino acids. The CDR3 DNA follows: TGTGCCTGGAGTGTACGTACAGGGGGTCATGAAAAACTGTTTTTT. It specifies CAWSVRTGGHEKLFF. The whole variable domain, filled in from reference TRBV30 and TRBJ1-4, reads SQTIHQWPATLVQPVGSPLSLECTVEGTSNPNLYWYRQAAGRGLQLLFYSVGIGQISSEVPQNLSASRPQDRQFILSSKKLLLSDSGFYLCAWSVRTGGHEKLFFGSGTQLSVL.

This clonotype has a count of ten or more. The chain employs TRBV5-6 and TRBJ2-3, with 8 bases fitting TRBD2. The CDR3 contains 17 residues. Germline V CDR1 and CDR2: SGHDT, YYEEEE. V was pared by 4 bases and J by 3 bases, with 13 bases of the junction left unmatched. The CDR3 DNA reads as TGTGCCAGCAGCGCCCTAGGAGCGGGAGACGGAACAGATACGCAGTATTTT. Amino acid sequence: CASSALGAGDGTDTQYF.

This clonotype was recorded at least ten times. V is TRBV28 and J is TRBJ2-4; D is unresolved. The ends were cut back, 6 bases at V and 0 bases at J, with 15 bases in the middle. The germline CDR1 and CDR2 sequences are MDHEN and SYDVKM. This CDR3 comprises 16 residues. CDR3: CASSTDGYLAKNIQYF. Here the CDR3 DNA reads TGTGCCAGCAGCACGGACGGCTACTTAGCCAAAAACATTCAGTACTTC.

This clonotype has at least ten counts. This chain joins TRBV7-2 and TRBJ1-1; D is ambiguous. V gave up 2 bases and J gave up 1 base, with 14 bases separating them. The germline V gene encodes CDR1 SGHTA and CDR2 FQGNSA. The length of the CDR3 is 16 residues. Written as DNA, the CDR3 is TGTGCCAGCAGCTTATATTTACGTAACGGGAACACTGAAGCTTTCTTT. This codes for CASSLYLRNGNTEAFF.

The V gene is TRBV15, the J gene TRBJ2-7; 8 bases match TRBD2. Germline V gene sequence: CDR1 LNHNV, CDR2 YYDKDF (reference sequence). V lost 1 base to trimming and J lost 7 bases; unmatched junction nucleotides: 3. The CDR3 is 13 residues long. CDR3 nucleotides: TGTGCCACCAGCAGAGGGGCGGGGGGAGAGCAGTACTTC. Translating it yields CATSRGAGGEQYF.

In its sample, this clonotype was seen many times. V and J are TRBV6-2 or TRBV6-3 and TRBJ2-1, with a possible D match to TRBD2 (6 bases). The CDR3 contains 15 residues. The germline V gene encodes CDR1 MNHEY and CDR2 SVGEGT. V was pared by 3 bases and J by 4 bases, with 13 bases between. The CDR3 reads CASSYTGVTYNEQFF. CDR3 sequence (DNA): TGTGCCAGCAGTTATACGGGAGTAACGTACAATGAGCAGTTCTTC.

This clonotype turned up a few times. The chain links TRBV5-1 to TRBJ1-3; D gene unclear. The germline CDR1 and CDR2 sequences are SGHRS and YFSETQ. This CDR3 has 16 residues. Trimming cost V 4 bases and J 0 bases, with 14 bases left between them. CDR3 in amino acids: CASSGVGVFSGNTIYF. CDR3 nucleotides: TGCGCCAGCAGCGGAGTCGGGGTATTCTCTGGAAACACCATATATTTT. The full variable domain, completed using reference TRBV5-1 and TRBJ1-3, is KAGVTQTPRYLIKTRGQQVTLSCSPISGHRSVSWYQQTPGQGLQFLFEYFSETQRNKGNFPGRFSGRQFSNSRSEMNVSTLELGDSALYLCASSGVGVFSGNTIYFGEGSWLTVV.

This clonotype was seen ten or more times. The rearrangement joins TRBV12-3 or TRBV12-4 to TRBJ2-3; 8 nucleotides line up with TRBD2. The CDR3 is 16 residues long. V trimming: 6 bases; J trimming: 1 base; junction bases outside the gene matches: 9. The CDR3 sequence: CASRPAAGGGTDTQYF. The DNA for the CDR3 is TGTGCCAGCAGACCAGCCGCGGGAGGTGGCACAGATACGCAGTATTTT.

The table lists this clonotype with many counts. V is TRBV6-5 and J is TRBJ1-2, with D perhaps matching TRBD1 (5 bases). The CDR3 runs 14 residues. Germline V gives CDR1 MNHEY, CDR2 SVGAGI. V lost 0 bases and J lost 7, with 12 bases in between. DNA of the CDR3: TGTGCCAGCAGTTACTCCCGTGGGGGTAGTGGCTACACCTTC. Its protein product is CASSYSRGGSGYTF.

This clonotype was counted ten times or more. V and J are TRBV20-1 and TRBJ2-7, with D possibly called TRBD1 or TRBD2 (5 bases each). Trimming left V 2 bases short and J 2 bases short, with 16 bases between. Germline CDR1 and CDR2: DFQATT and SNEGSKA (reference sequence). CDR3 length equals 15 residues. The CDR3 is CSARLYRTPAYEQYF. The CDR3 bases are TGCAGTGCTAGATTGTACAGGACTCCGGCCTACGAGCAGTACTTC.

This clonotype appeared a few times. This sequence joins TRBV18 and TRBJ1-2, with unresolved D. Germline assignment: CDR1 KGHSH and CDR2 LQKENI. Trimming stripped 8 bases from V and 6 bases from J, with 22 bases between. The CDR3 runs 15 residues. CDR3 DNA sequence: TGTGCCAGCACCAAATCGGGCGCAAATACTCATGGCTACACCTTC. Encoded protein: CASTKSGANTHGYTF. Using reference TRBV18 and TRBJ1-2 for the parts outside the CDR3, the full variable domain is NAGVMQNPRHLVRRRGQEARLRCSPMKGHSHVYWYRQLPEEGLKFMVYLQKENIIDESGMPKERFSAEFPKEGPSILRIQQVVRGDSAAYFCASTKSGANTHGYTFGSGTRLTVV.

This clonotype was picked up a small number of times. This chain joins TRBV6-1 and TRBJ1-2; possible D gene TRBD1, 5 bases. Germline CDR1 is MNHNS and CDR2 is SASEGT. This CDR3 contains 15 residues. V gave up 10 bases and J gave up 2 bases, with 20 bases separating them. In DNA form, the CDR3 reads TGTGCCACGCAGTCGGTGGGGCAGGCCAACTATGGCTACACCTTC. Amino acids: CATQSVGQANYGYTF.

This clonotype was picked up one time. This chain links TRBV20-1 with TRBJ1-1; no clear D. V was pared by 3 bases and J by 1 base, with 6 bases between. The V gene's germline CDR1 is DFQATT and CDR2 SNEGSKA (reference sequence). CDR3 length equals 12 residues. The CDR3 reads CSASQQNTEAFF. The CDR3 nucleotides read TGCAGTGCTAGTCAACAGAACACTGAAGCTTTCTTT.

CDR3 region: CASSASGKETQYF. CDR3 DNA: TGTGCCAGCAGTGCTAGCGGGAAAGAGACCCAGTACTTC. The chain couples TRBV28 to TRBJ2-5, with 9 bases matching TRBD2. Germline CDR1 and CDR2: MDHEN and SYDVKM. The V gene end was trimmed by 5 bases and the J gene end by 3 bases; junction bases not matched to a gene: 1. The CDR3 is made up of 13 amino acids.

This clonotype appeared many times. The CDR3 reads CAISQGEETQYF. The CDR3 DNA reads as TGTGCCATCAGCCAGGGAGAAGAGACCCAGTACTTC. The V gene is TRBV10-3, the J gene TRBJ2-5; tentatively, D is TRBD1 or TRBD2 (5 bases each). The CDR3 extends over 12 amino acids. Trimming removed 6 bases at V and 3 bases at J, with 8 bases between. Germline V lookup: CDR1 ENHRY, CDR2 SYGVKD.

This rearrangement joins TRBV6-2 or TRBV6-3 to TRBJ1-1, with no clear D. The CDR3 is 18 residues long. Trimming left V 2 bases short and J 0 bases short, with 19 bases between. Germline CDR1 and CDR2: MNHEY and SVGEGT. In DNA form, the CDR3 reads TGTGCCAGCAGTTACGGGTGGGCAGCAAGTGGGATGAACACTGAAGCTTTCTTT. Translated, it gives CASSYGWAASGMNTEAFF.

This clonotype was seen ten or more times. This sequence joins TRBV6-1 and TRBJ2-2; D uncertain. The length of the CDR3 is 15 residues. Germline V gene sequence: CDR1 MNHNS, CDR2 SASEGT. The germline V and J ends were trimmed by 2 bases and 0 bases, with 7 bases remaining between them. CDR3 DNA: TGTGCCAGCAGTGAATTTCTTTCGAACACCGGGGAGCTGTTTTTT. It is translated as CASSEFLSNTGELFF.